This record concerns one T cell receptor beta chain sequence. The data were obtained in a study of CD8+ T cells in alopecia areata. cDNA reverse transcribed from extracted RNA served as the sequencing template. The method was immunoSEQ multiplex PCR; TCRdb's version includes in-frame clones alone and lacks a portion of them. The data contain 7,000 to 9,500 clones, roughly 55% of them seen just once; the ten biggest clones take up roughly 13%. Lesional scalp tissue (obtained by punch biopsy) and peripheral blood were collected from alopecia areata patients. CDR3 length: 13 residues. Germline lookup yields CDR1 MNHEY and CDR2 SVGAGI. V was cut by 5 bases and J by 6 bases, with 11 bases left in between.

The clonotype was recovered from a human donor with alopecia areata. V and J are TRBV6-5 and TRBJ1-5, with D possibly being TRBD1 (6 bases). Sample: skin, taken at week 0. CDR3 amino acids: CASSVQGGQPQHF. The CDR3 region has the DNA TGTGCCAGCAGTGTACAGGGAGGTCAGCCCCAGCATTTT.